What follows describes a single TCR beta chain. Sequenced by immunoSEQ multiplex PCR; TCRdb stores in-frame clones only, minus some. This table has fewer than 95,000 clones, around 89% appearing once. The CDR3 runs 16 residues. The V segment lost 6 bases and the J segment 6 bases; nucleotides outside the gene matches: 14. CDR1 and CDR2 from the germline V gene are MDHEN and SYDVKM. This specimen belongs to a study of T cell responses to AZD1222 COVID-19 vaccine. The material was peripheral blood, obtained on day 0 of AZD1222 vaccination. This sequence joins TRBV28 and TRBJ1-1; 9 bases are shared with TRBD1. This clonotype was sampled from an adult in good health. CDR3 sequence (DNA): TGTGCCAGCAGCCAGGGTCCGGGACAGGGTTTCGCTGAAGCTTTCTTT. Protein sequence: CASSQGPGQGFAEAFF.